This T cell receptor beta chain was identified during a study of Graves' ophthalmopathy and Graves' hyperthyroidism. Trimming took 5 bases from V and 4 from J, leaving 18 bases between them. From germline, CDR1 is MDHEN and CDR2 SYDVKM. CDR3 length: 17 amino acids. This clonotype was seen many times. Amplification of TCR beta CDR3 regions used RNA transcripts. The library came from an HTBI-primed first-round RT-PCR and a second-round multiplex PCR. Using its own MiXCR run on the multiplex PCR reads, TCRdb lists one record per CDR3 protein. The sample holds roughly 400,000 distinct CDR3 sequences, 15% to 20% seen once.

The source is an adult woman with stable Graves' hyperthyroidism. Source material: peripheral blood. This chain uses TRBV28 with TRBJ2-6; D possibly corresponds to TRBD1 (5 bases). CDR3 amino acids: CASSPRSGYEGANVLTF. The CDR3 DNA follows: TGTGCCAGCAGTCCCAGATCAGGGTATGAAGGGGCCAACGTCCTGACTTTC.